This T cell receptor beta chain came from a study of read filtering for tumor transcriptome and immune sequencing. Whole-study context: Transcriptome libraries were built from DNase-treated RNA.

Turning to this clonotype: Antigen unknown.

This library used approximately 370 ng RNA and molecular barcoded adaptors spanning alpha/delta and beta/gamma chains. TCRdb passed the reads through MiXCR, listing each CDR3 protein once. The sample holds 20,000 to 25,000 distinct CDR3 sequences, around 15% seen once. Study outcomes and limitations: Around 82% of IR-seq clonotypes had a single read, yet these held around 3.3% of reads.

The sample comprised a population of CD138-negative cells sorted from bone marrow. The receptor comes from a donor older than 35 with multiple myeloma.

The CDR3 nucleotides read TGCAGCGTAGGGACAGGGAACACTGAAGCTTTCTTT. It specifies CSVGTGNTEAFF. The V gene is TRBV29-1, the J gene TRBJ1-1; TRBD1 matches at 8 bases. This CDR3 has 12 amino acids. Germline CDR1 SQVTM, CDR2 ANQGSEA. Unmatched junction bases numbered 1, after V lost 6 bases and J lost 1 base.